The 21 T cell receptor beta chains given below trace back to one sample, sequenced in a study of cytomegalovirus exposure and HLA in healthy donors. Primers included in the PCR were 60 Vbeta and 13 Jbeta primers. Here immunoSEQ multiplex PCR was the method, and the copy in TCRdb shows in-frame clones only, minus some. The sample carries around 190,000 clones, approximately 86% recorded once. The sample consisted of PBMCs. The receptors originated from a woman aged 25 to 39 in good health and CMV-seronegative.

This chain joins TRBV30 and TRBJ2-1; D possibly corresponds to TRBD2 (6 bases). CDR3 length: 16 residues. V shed 2 bases and J shed 4 bases, with 18 bases lying between them. Germline V gene lookup returns CDR1 GTSNPN and CDR2 SVGIG (reference sequence). The CDR3 DNA is TGTGCCTGGAGTCGGGACTTCCCCCGCAGATACAATGAGCAGTTCTTC. Protein sequence: CAWSRDFPRRYNEQFF.

V gene TRBV4-1 combines with J gene TRBJ2-7, with D maybe TRBD1 (5 bases). Germline assignment: CDR1 MGHRA and CDR2 YSYEKL. This CDR3 has 14 amino acids. The V end was cut by 0 bases, the J end by 7 bases, with 13 bases between. The CDR3 loop reads CASSQDRAGWEQYF. The CDR3 nucleotides read TGCGCCAGCAGCCAAGATCGGGCAGGGTGGGAGCAGTACTTC.

The CDR3 bases are TGTGCCAGCAGGGGACTCCAAGAGACCCAGTACTTC. It specifies CASRGLQETQYF. The chain combines TRBV7-9 with TRBJ2-5; D is perhaps TRBD2 (6 bases). The CDR3 is 12 amino acids. Looked up from germline, CDR1 is SEHNR and CDR2 is FQNEAQ (reference sequence). The V gene lost 6 bases and the J gene lost 1 base, with 6 bases spanning the gap.

The chain joins TRBV6-5 to TRBJ2-7; the match to TRBD1 covers 7 bases. The CDR3 length is 13 residues. V dropped 7 bases and J dropped 7; count of bases not matched to a gene: 10. Germline V gene data show CDR1 as MNHEY and CDR2 as SVGAGI. The CDR3 bases are TGTGCCAGCACCCACAGGGGTCGGCGGGAGCAGTACTTC. Translation: CASTHRGRREQYF.

This sequence joins TRBV6-1 and TRBJ2-1; D possibly corresponds to TRBD2 (6 bases). CDR3 length: 13 amino acids. Germline loops: CDR1 MNHNS, CDR2 SASEGT. The ends were cut back, 8 bases at V and 9 bases at J, with 17 bases in the middle. The CDR3 DNA reads TGTGCCAGCTCCCCCTCCGGGAGTGGTGAGCAGTTCTTC. It codes for CASSPSGSGEQFF.

This chain joins TRBV7-9 and TRBJ2-5, with D tentatively TRBD2 (5 bases). V dropped 1 base and J dropped 5 bases, with 8 bases sitting between them. The CDR3 extends over 13 amino acids. The V gene's germline CDR1 is SEHNR and CDR2 FQNEAQ (reference sequence). The CDR3 bases are TGTGCCAGCAGCTTAGGAGGGTGGGAGACCCAGTACTTC. Amino acids: CASSLGGWETQYF.

J is TRBJ2-1 and V is TRBV30; the match to TRBD1 covers 9 bases. This CDR3 comprises 15 residues. J lost 2 bases, V lost 3 bases, and 5 bases had no gene match. Germline V gene lookup returns CDR1 GTSNPN and CDR2 SVGIG (reference sequence). The CDR3 coding sequence is TGTGCCTGGAGCCCTACAGGGGGCACCTACAATGAGCAGTTCTTC. Translation gives CAWSPTGGTYNEQFF.

The gene calls are TRBV11-2 and TRBJ2-7; D ambiguous. Trimming removed 6 bases from V and 0 bases from J, with 12 bases in between. Germline loops: CDR1 SGHAT, CDR2 FQNNGV. The CDR3 has 14 residues. Here the CDR3 DNA reads TGTGCCAGCAGTCCGAACCTAGGCTCCTACGAGCAGTACTTC. Translated: CASSPNLGSYEQYF.

For the CDR3, the DNA is TGTGCCATCAGTGTGCGGGGTACCTACGAGCAGTACTTC. This gives the protein CAISVRGTYEQYF. The V gene is TRBV10-3, the J gene TRBJ2-5, with D perhaps TRBD2 (6 bases). The assigned J gene may be wrong: the sequence end matches TRBJ2-7 better. This CDR3 has 13 amino acids. Germline CDR1 reads ENHRY; CDR2 reads SYGVKD.

The rearrangement uses TRBV6-6 and TRBJ2-5, with D possibly matching TRBD2 (7 bases). The CDR3 runs 14 residues. V was clipped by 5 bases and J by 5 bases, with 15 bases between them. Germline V CDR1 and CDR2: MNHNY, SVGAGI (reference sequence). CDR3 bases: TGTGCCAGCAGTCGCCAGGGAGGGGGGGAGACCCAGTACTTC. Translated: CASSRQGGGETQYF.

This chain links TRBV13 with TRBJ2-5, with TRBD1 as a possible D gene (6 bases). The V end was cut by 5 bases, the J end by 0 bases, with 16 bases between. CDR3 length: 16 amino acids. Per germline, CDR1 PRHDT and CDR2 FYEKMQ (reference sequence). The CDR3 DNA reads as TGTGCCAGCAGCCCCCAAGGACAGACATACCAAGAGACCCAGTACTTC. It translates to CASSPQGQTYQETQYF.

The J gene is TRBJ1-5, the V gene TRBV19; tentatively, D is TRBD1 (6 bases). The CDR3 loop spans 16 amino acids. Germline V CDR1 and CDR2: LNHDA, SQIVND (reference sequence). Between the trimmed V and J ends, which lost 5 bases and 5 bases, there was a span of 19 bases. This CDR3 is CASSPLRGAKDQPQHF. The CDR3 region has the DNA TGTGCCAGTAGTCCACTGCGGGGGGCTAAGGATCAGCCCCAGCATTTT.

The chain recombines TRBV19 with TRBJ2-5; no definite D call. The V and J ends lost 6 bases and 1 base respectively, with 9 bases between them. CDR1 is LNHDA and CDR2 is SQIVND in the germline V gene (reference sequence). The CDR3 loop spans 13 amino acids. CDR3 in DNA: TGTGCCAGTAGAGAGACTCTCCAAGAGACCCAGTACTTC. Translated, it gives CASRETLQETQYF.

The chain recombines TRBV28 with TRBJ2-1; the match to TRBD2 covers 9 bases. After removal of 6 bases from V and 4 bases from J, the junction contained 7 bases not matched to a gene. The germline gives CDR1 MDHEN, CDR2 SYDVKM. This CDR3 spans 15 amino acids. Written as DNA, the CDR3 is TGTGCCAGCAGGTCCGGGACTAGCCTATACAATGAGCAGTTCTTC. Encoded protein: CASRSGTSLYNEQFF.

Worth noting for this clone: The same CDR3 arises from other DNA sequences in this sample as well. The genes are TRBV5-1 and TRBJ1-1; the match to TRBD1 covers 8 bases. The CDR3 totals 14 residues. Looked up from germline, CDR1 is SGHRS and CDR2 is YFSETQ. V shed 3 bases, J shed 4 bases, and the junction held 5 bases outside the gene matches. This chain's CDR3 is CASSSGQGGTEAFF. The DNA of the CDR3 is TGCGCCAGCAGCTCCGGACAGGGAGGCACTGAAGCTTTCTTT.

The chain employs TRBV6-1 and TRBJ2-3, with TRBD1 matching over 7 bases. Germline CDR1 MNHNS, CDR2 SASEGT. The CDR3 loop spans 14 amino acids. The ends lost 7 bases at V and 2 bases at J; junction bases unmatched: 6. This CDR3 reads CASTSTGLTDTQYF. The CDR3 DNA is TGTGCCAGCACCTCGACAGGGCTCACAGATACGCAGTATTTT.

The J gene is TRBJ2-1, the V gene TRBV11-2; 11 positions match TRBD2. CDR1 is SGHAT, CDR2 FQNNGV, per germline. CDR3 length: 14 residues. Trimming at V came to 11 bases and at J to 9 bases, leaving 12 bases not matched to a gene. The CDR3 spells CAGAKLAGEGEQFF. The CDR3, as DNA: TGTGCCGGCGCGAAACTAGCGGGGGAGGGTGAGCAGTTCTTC.

Comment on this clone: A junction end diverges from the germline sequence, so it may reflect a read error. V usage is TRBV9 and J usage is TRBJ2-1; TRBD2 agrees at 12 bases. The CDR3 is made up of 16 amino acids. Germline CDR1 reads SGDLS; CDR2 reads YYNGEE. CDR3 coding DNA: TGTGCCAGCAGCGTAGGCACTAGCGGGGGGTACAGTGAGCAGTTCTTC. This translates into CASSVGTSGGYSEQFF. Drawing the rest from reference TRBV9 and TRBJ2-1, the complete variable domain is DSGVTQTPKHLITATGQRVTLRCSPRSGDLSVYWYQQSLDQGLQFLIQYYNGEERAKGNILERFSAQQFPDLHSELNLSSLELGDSALYFCASSVGTSGGYSEQFFGPGTRLTVL.

CDR3 sequence: CASSPFLRERTTMEQFF. The CDR3 DNA sequence: TGTGCCAGTAGTCCCTTTTTGAGGGAAAGGACTACAATGGAGCAGTTCTTC. This sequence joins TRBV19 and TRBJ2-1, with TRBD2 as a possible D gene (6 bases). This CDR3 spans 17 amino acids. Looked up from germline, CDR1 is LNHDA and CDR2 is SQIVND (reference sequence). With 5 bases removed from V and 10 bases from J, the gap between germline ends came to 27 bases. The full variable domain, in which reference TRBV19 and TRBJ2-1 provide the parts outside the CDR3, is DGGITQSPKYLFRKEGQNVTLSCEQNLNHDAMYWYRQDPGQGLRLIYYSQIVNDFQKGDIAEGYSVSREKKESFPLTVTSAQKNPTAFYLCASSPFLRERTTMEQFFGPGTRLTVL.

This rearrangement joins TRBV7-2 to TRBJ2-1, with 13 positions matching TRBD2. This CDR3 contains 15 residues. Trimming removed 1 base from V and 7 bases from J; junction bases left unmatched: 1. Looked up from germline, CDR1 is SGHTA and CDR2 is FQGNSA. The chain's CDR3 is CASSLGTSGSNEQFF. The CDR3 DNA is TGTGCCAGCAGCTTAGGGACTAGCGGGAGTAATGAGCAGTTCTTC.

This clone has a single count. The rearrangement links TRBV9 to TRBJ1-3, with a possible D match to TRBD1 (6 bases). The CDR3 runs to 15 residues. The germline CDR1 and CDR2 sequences are SGDLS and YYNGEE. V dropped 2 bases and J dropped 3 bases, with 12 bases sitting between them. The CDR3 is CASSVGGAGGNTIYF. CDR3 DNA sequence: TGTGCCAGCAGCGTCGGGGGGGCCGGTGGAAACACCATATATTTT. The full variable domain, completed using reference TRBV9 and TRBJ1-3, is DSGVTQTPKHLITATGQRVTLRCSPRSGDLSVYWYQQSLDQGLQFLIQYYNGEERAKGNILERFSAQQFPDLHSELNLSSLELGDSALYFCASSVGGAGGNTIYFGEGSWLTVV.